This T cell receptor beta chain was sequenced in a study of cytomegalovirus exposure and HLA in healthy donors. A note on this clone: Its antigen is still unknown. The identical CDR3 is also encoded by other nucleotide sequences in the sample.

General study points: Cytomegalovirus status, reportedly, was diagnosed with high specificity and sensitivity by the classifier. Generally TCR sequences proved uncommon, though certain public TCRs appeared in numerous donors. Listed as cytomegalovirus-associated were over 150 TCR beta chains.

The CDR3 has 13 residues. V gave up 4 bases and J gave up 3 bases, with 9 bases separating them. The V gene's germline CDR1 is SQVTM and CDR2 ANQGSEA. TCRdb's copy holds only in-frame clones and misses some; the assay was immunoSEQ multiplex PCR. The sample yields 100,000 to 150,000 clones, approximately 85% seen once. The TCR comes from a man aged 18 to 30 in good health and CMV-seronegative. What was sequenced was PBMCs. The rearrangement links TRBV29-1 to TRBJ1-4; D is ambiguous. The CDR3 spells CSVGVVANEKLFF. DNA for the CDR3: TGCAGCGTTGGAGTGGTTGCTAATGAAAAACTGTTTTTT.